A few counts support the clone carrying this T cell receptor (beta chain). This CDR3 has 13 residues. Trimming removed 4 bases at V and 7 bases at J, with 13 bases between. Germline V lookup: CDR1 MNHNS, CDR2 SASEGT. TCRdb recomputed calls from the RT-PCR reads with MiXCR, one row per CDR3 protein. Counted here are around 200,000 distinct CDR3 sequences, 9.5% to 15% occurring once; the ten biggest clones make up 29%. The data were taken from a study of response to subunit inactivated influenza vaccine. These data were also reused for a study on T cells expressing NK-cell markers. Turning to that study: A 5'RACE template switching approach incorporating UMIs was used to make TCR beta cDNA. Sorted CD3+CD56+NKG2C+, CD3+CD56+NKG2C- and CD3+CD56-NKG2C+ T cells provided the TCR beta repertoires. About 1.0-8% of CD8+ T cells in about six donors belonged to dominant NKG2C+ clonotypes. Questions lingered over whether expanded NKG2C+ T cell clones were HCMV-specific.

The J gene is TRBJ1-2, the V gene TRBV6-1; perhaps TRBD1 as D (6 bases). The sequence was obtained from a man aged 50-60 years who received an inactivated influenza vaccine. The sample was CD8+ T cells sorted from PBMCs, taken about 13 days after vaccination. The CDR3 nucleotides are TGTGCCAGCAGTGCAGGGGTAAAAGGTGGCTACACCTTC. Its protein product is CASSAGVKGGYTF.